Following are 7 T cell receptor beta chains from one sample sequenced in a study of cytomegalovirus exposure and HLA in healthy donors. PCR used 60 Vbeta primers and 13 Jbeta primers. Sequenced by immunoSEQ multiplex PCR; TCRdb stores in-frame clones only, minus some. The data show 150,000 to 200,000 clones, roughly 80% seen once. Sequenced input: PBMCs. Receptor source: a woman in her forties in good health and CMV-seropositive.

The chain recombines TRBV5-1 with TRBJ2-7; no clear D gene. CDR1 is SGHRS and CDR2 is YFSETQ in the germline V gene. The CDR3 runs 11 residues. Trimming removed 4 bases from V and 3 bases from J, with 5 bases in between. CDR3 sequence reads: CASSPGYEQYF. The CDR3 nucleotides read TGCGCCAGCAGCCCCGGCTACGAGCAGTACTTC.

The chain uses TRBV18 and TRBJ1-2, with 9 bases identical to TRBD1. V was pared by 3 bases and J by 9 bases, with 14 bases of the junction left unmatched. Germline V lookup: CDR1 KGHSH, CDR2 LQKENI. The CDR3 sequence is 16 residues long. The CDR3 here is CASSPESPGQGGRYTF. The CDR3, as DNA: TGTGCCAGCTCACCCGAGAGCCCGGGACAGGGAGGACGCTACACCTTC.

This clone was found a few times. The J gene is TRBJ1-3, the V gene TRBV4-3; unclear D gene. V lost 2 bases and J lost 4, with 6 bases in between. CDR1 and CDR2 from the germline V gene are LGHNA and YSLEER. The CDR3 runs to 13 residues. CDR3 coding DNA: TGCGCCAGCAGCCAAAACTCCGGAAACACCATATATTTT. Its protein product is CASSQNSGNTIYF.

This clone was picked up a small number of times. J is TRBJ2-3 and V is TRBV7-9; D unresolved. Germline CDR1 SEHNR, CDR2 FQNEAQ (reference sequence). The ends were cut back, 0 bases at V and 0 bases at J, with 7 bases in the middle. CDR3 size: 15 residues. CDR3 protein: CASSLAISSTDTQYF. The CDR3 nucleotides read TGTGCCAGCAGCTTAGCGATTAGTAGCACAGATACGCAGTATTTT.

This chain joins TRBV4-1 and TRBJ2-4, with 10 bases that match TRBD2. Germline lookup yields CDR1 MGHRA and CDR2 YSYEKL. The CDR3 sequence is 21 residues long. With V trimmed by 2 bases and J by 1 base, 17 bases remained unmatched. The CDR3 DNA is TGCGCCAGCAGCCAATTCAAGCTAGCGGGAGATAGGGGGGGGGCCAAAAACATTCAGTACTTC. This gives the protein CASSQFKLAGDRGGAKNIQYF.

The CDR3 sequence: CASSSAGGSAGELFF. The CDR3 region has the DNA TGTGCCAGCAGTTCGGCAGGGGGCAGCGCCGGGGAGCTGTTTTTT. This chain links TRBV27 with TRBJ2-2; 8 positions match TRBD1. In germline, CDR1 is MNHEY, CDR2 SMNVEV (reference sequence). Unmatched junction bases numbered 7, after V lost 4 bases and J lost 6 bases. The CDR3 loop spans 15 amino acids.

The table lists this clone with a count of one. The rearrangement uses TRBV7-9 and TRBJ1-2; 7 bases match TRBD1. This CDR3 has 15 amino acids. V was pared by 5 bases and J by 4 bases, with 10 bases of the junction left unmatched. Germline loops: CDR1 SEHNR, CDR2 FQNEAQ (reference sequence). The CDR3 reads CASSVAGTVGYGYTF. The CDR3 DNA is TGTGCCAGCAGCGTCGCCGGGACAGTGGGCTATGGCTACACCTTC.